This T cell receptor (beta chain) was observed in a study of T-cell memory formation after mild COVID-19. Whole-study findings and limits: Cross-reactive memory seemingly joined, as some responding clones were found in pre-infection memory. Specificity for SARS-CoV-2 was not confirmed among the second-wave clones peaking on day 37.

Trimming cost V 7 bases and J 6 bases, with 9 bases left between them. The CDR3 runs 12 residues. TCRdb re-derived calls from the 5' RACE reads in MiXCR, one entry per CDR3 protein. The table shows about 180,000 distinct CDR3 sequences, with about a fifth occurring only once. This clonotype occurred a few times. What it binds is unknown. Specimen: PBMCs or a T cell subset sorted from them (not recorded which). The chain uses TRBV12-3 or TRBV12-4 and TRBJ2-2, with D possibly TRBD2 on 5 matching bases. This TCR derives from a man aged 18 to 29 who had mild COVID-19 (a few samples of this study predate the infection). Cell type and time point are not known. The CDR3 nucleotides read TGTGCCAGCACCTGGGGAGCCGGGGAGCTGTTTTTT. This codes for CASTWGAGELFF.